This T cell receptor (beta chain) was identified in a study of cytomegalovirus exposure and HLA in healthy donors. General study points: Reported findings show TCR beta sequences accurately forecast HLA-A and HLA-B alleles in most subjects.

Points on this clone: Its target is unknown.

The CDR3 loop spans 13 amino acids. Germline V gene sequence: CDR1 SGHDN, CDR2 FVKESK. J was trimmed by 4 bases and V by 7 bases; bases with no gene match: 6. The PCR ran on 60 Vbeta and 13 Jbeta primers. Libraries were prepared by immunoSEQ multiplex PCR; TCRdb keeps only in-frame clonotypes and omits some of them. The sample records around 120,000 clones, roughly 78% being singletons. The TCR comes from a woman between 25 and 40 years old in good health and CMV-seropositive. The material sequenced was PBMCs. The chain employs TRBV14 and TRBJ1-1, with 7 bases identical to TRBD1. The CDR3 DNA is TGTGCCAGCACCCGGACAGGCTCCACTGAAGCTTTCTTT. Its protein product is CASTRTGSTEAFF.